Listed here are 3 T cell receptor beta chains from one sample, sequenced in a study of CD8 T cells in ankylosing spondylitis. In TCRdb, the 5' RACE reads were re-called with MiXCR into one record per CDR3 protein. The sample consists of roughly 150,000 distinct CDR3 sequences, roughly 10% of them appearing once. The sample comprised blood, either unsorted or a sorted T cell fraction (not recorded which). The source of these receptors is a female donor with ankylosing spondylitis or in good health (not recorded which).

This clonotype was recorded at least ten times. This chain connects TRBV3-1 to TRBJ2-2; no reliable D call. There are 13 residues in the CDR3. Germline CDR1 reads LGHDT; CDR2 reads YNNKEL (reference sequence). V lost 0 bases and J lost 4, with 3 bases in between. The DNA of the CDR3 is TGTGCCAGCAGCCAAGAGGGCACCGGGGAGCTGTTTTTT. Translating it yields CASSQEGTGELFF.

This clonotype was found a few times. The CDR3 sequence is CASSHLGGSRLYEQYF. The CDR3 DNA reads as TGTGCCAGCAGCCACTTAGGGGGGAGCCGACTCTACGAGCAGTACTTC. V usage is TRBV7-9 and J usage is TRBJ2-7; either TRBD1 or TRBD2 may fit D (6 bases each). The V and J ends lost 5 bases and 3 bases respectively, with 20 bases between them. This CDR3 comprises 16 residues. Per germline, CDR1 SEHNR and CDR2 FQNEAQ (reference sequence).

This clonotype was seen many times. V usage is TRBV11-2 and J usage is TRBJ2-1; D is ambiguous. This CDR3 region has 12 residues. V was shortened by 4 bases and J by 5 bases, with 6 bases between the two germline ends. Germline CDR1 reads SGHAT; CDR2 reads FQNNGV. The chain's CDR3 is CASSSHDNEQFF. As DNA, the CDR3 is TGTGCCAGCAGCTCACACGACAATGAGCAGTTCTTC.